What follows are 11 T cell receptor beta chains derived from one specimen sequenced in a study of T-cell memory formation after mild COVID-19. A single record per CDR3 protein comes from TCRdb applying MiXCR to the 5' RACE reads. This table has more than 200,000 distinct CDR3 sequences, over 15% appearing once. Material for sequencing was PBMCs or a T cell subset sorted from them (not recorded which). Receptors originate from a young man who had mild COVID-19 (a few samples of this study predate the infection). Cell type and time point are not known.

This clonotype was detected only a few times. The V and J genes are TRBV5-1 and TRBJ2-1, with D maybe TRBD1 (5 bases). Per the germline V gene, CDR1 is SGHRS and CDR2 is YFSETQ. Trimming removed 0 bases at V and 15 bases at J, with 16 bases between. The length of the CDR3 is 13 residues. CDR3 region: CASSLEAGARTFF. The CDR3, as DNA: TGCGCCAGCAGCTTGGAGGCTGGGGCTAGGACGTTCTTC.

This clonotype came up many times. This chain uses TRBV5-1 with TRBJ2-3; no definite D call. Trimming removed 3 bases at V and 7 bases at J, with 6 bases between. CDR1 and CDR2 (germline): SGHRS, YFSETQ. The CDR3 covers 11 residues. The CDR3 here is CASSSENTQYF. In DNA form, the CDR3 reads TGCGCCAGCAGCTCGGAGAATACGCAGTATTTT.

This clonotype was counted between two and nine times. The V and J genes are TRBV6-2 or TRBV6-3 and TRBJ2-5; D gene uncertain. Per germline, CDR1 MNHEY and CDR2 SVGEGT. V gave up 4 bases and J gave up 5 bases, with 14 bases separating them. The CDR3 covers 14 residues. CDR3 in amino acids: CASSSASRWETQYF. DNA for the CDR3: TGTGCCAGCAGTTCCGCTTCCAGGTGGGAGACCCAGTACTTC.

The chain combines TRBV9 with TRBJ2-3; 9 bases match TRBD1. CDR1 SGDLS and CDR2 YYNGEE come from the germline V gene. The CDR3 is made up of 15 amino acids. V trimming: 4 bases; J trimming: 1 base; junction bases outside the gene matches: 4. This CDR3 reads CASSQGQGGTDTQYF. CDR3 sequence (DNA): TGTGCCAGCAGCCAGGGACAGGGAGGCACAGATACGCAGTATTTT.

Worth noting for this clonotype: With a much larger clone just one base away, this may be a read error. The chain is built from TRBV20-1 and TRBJ1-5, with D unclear. CDR3 length: 12 residues. CDR1 is DFQATT and CDR2 is SNEGSKA in the germline V gene (reference sequence). The CDR3 DNA follows: TGCAGTGCTAGATACAGCAATCAGCACCAGCATTTT. Its translation: CSARYSNQHQHF.

In nucleotides, the CDR3 is TGCAGTGCTAGAGCGGTCGCAGGGGCGCGCACCGGGGAGCTGTTTTTT. Translating gives CSARAVAGARTGELFF. V is TRBV20-1 and J is TRBJ2-2; the D gene is possibly TRBD1 (6 bases). Between the trimmed V and J ends, which lost 1 base and 4 bases, there was a span of 16 bases. CDR1 and CDR2 from the germline V gene are DFQATT and SNEGSKA (reference sequence). This CDR3 comprises 16 residues.

The rearrangement joins TRBV12-3 or TRBV12-4 to TRBJ1-5; weak D call: TRBD1 (6 bases). Trimming removed 3 bases at V and 7 bases at J, with 7 bases between. This CDR3 contains 12 residues. The CDR3 nucleotides are TGTGCCAGCAGTTTTCAGGGGCAGCCCCAGCATTTT. The encoded protein is CASSFQGQPQHF.

The V call is TRBV10-3, the J call TRBJ1-6; no clear D. This CDR3 has 14 residues. Germline V gene data show CDR1 as ENHRY and CDR2 as SYGVKD. V was cut by 3 bases and J by 10 bases, with 13 bases left in between. Written as DNA, the CDR3 is TGTGCCATCAGTGAACCTGGCATTATCTCACCCCTCCACTTT. Its translation: CAISEPGIISPLHF.

This chain uses TRBV5-6 with TRBJ1-1; the D is unclear. CDR3 length equals 14 residues. Trimming took off 2 bases at V and 4 bases at J, with 12 bases between the two ends. CDR1 SGHDT and CDR2 YYEEEE come from the germline V gene. CDR3 sequence (DNA): TGTGCCAGCAGCTTTCACGGGTTCGGCACTGAAGCTTTCTTT. This codes for CASSFHGFGTEAFF.

This clonotype was detected ten times or more. V is TRBV5-6 and J is TRBJ2-4; D might be TRBD1 or TRBD2, each matching 6 bases. There are 13 residues in the CDR3. Per germline, CDR1 SGHDT and CDR2 YYEEEE. The ends were cut back, 2 bases at V and 6 bases at J, with 9 bases in the middle. The CDR3 coding sequence is TGTGCCAGCAGCTTTAAGGGGGGAAACATTCAGTACTTC. Translating gives CASSFKGGNIQYF.

This clonotype was seen ten or more times. V usage is TRBV24-1 and J usage is TRBJ2-1; the D gene is possibly TRBD2 (5 bases). This CDR3 region has 12 residues. In germline, CDR1 is KGHDR, CDR2 SFDVKD. V was cut by 9 bases and J by 7 bases, with 12 bases left in between. The CDR3 is CATGGTPNEQFF. The CDR3 DNA reads as TGTGCCACCGGAGGAACGCCGAATGAGCAGTTCTTC.